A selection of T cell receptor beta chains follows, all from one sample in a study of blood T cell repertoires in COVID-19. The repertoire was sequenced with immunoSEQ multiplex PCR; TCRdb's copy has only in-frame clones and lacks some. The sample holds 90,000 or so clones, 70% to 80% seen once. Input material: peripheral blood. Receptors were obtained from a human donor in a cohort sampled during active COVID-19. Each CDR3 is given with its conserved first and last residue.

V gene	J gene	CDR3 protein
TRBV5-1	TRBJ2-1	CASSSGLGDEQFF
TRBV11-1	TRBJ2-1	CASSSDRGYVNEQFF
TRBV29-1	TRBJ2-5	CSGRLAGVGETQYF
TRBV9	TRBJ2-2	CASTRSSGREPGELFF
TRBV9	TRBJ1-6	CASDRDNSPLHF
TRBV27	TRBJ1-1	CASSSLNRSPQGEAFF
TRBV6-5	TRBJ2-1	CASSYSHGTGTNEQFF
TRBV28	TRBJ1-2	CASSTGYYGYTF
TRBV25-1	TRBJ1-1	CASRPRGGPLNTEAFF
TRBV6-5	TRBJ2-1	CASSYQPGGNNEQFF
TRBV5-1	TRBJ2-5	CASVSDRNQETQYF
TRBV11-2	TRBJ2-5	CASSANQQETQYF
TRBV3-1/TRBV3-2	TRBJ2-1	CASSPAGLAGAEQFF
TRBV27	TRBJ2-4	CASSLFASGWENIQYF
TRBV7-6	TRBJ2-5	CASSLGQQETQYF
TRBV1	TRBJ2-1	CTSSQVTGTVVVSPYKQFF
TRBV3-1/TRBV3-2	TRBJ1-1	CASSQVDSGPYTEAFF
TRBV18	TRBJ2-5	CASSPSPASGISETQYF
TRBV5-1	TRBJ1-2	CASSLQVPGDGYTF
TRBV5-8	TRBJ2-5	CASSLNGRAEETQYF
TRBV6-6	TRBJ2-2	CASSAGLAQNTGELFF
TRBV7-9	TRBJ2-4	CASSHPGENIQYF
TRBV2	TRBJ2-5	CAGGSSETQYF
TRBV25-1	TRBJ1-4	CASSEYKTSGGEKLFF
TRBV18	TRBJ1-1	CATAGDTEAFF
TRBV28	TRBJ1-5	CASSSRGQPQHF
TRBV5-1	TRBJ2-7	CASSLLGQGYEQYF
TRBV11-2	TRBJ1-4	CASSYWGQGEKKLFF
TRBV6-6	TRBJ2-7	CASSPGQGTYEQYF
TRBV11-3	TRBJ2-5	CASSLAGGEETQYF
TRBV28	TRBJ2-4	CASSTSGGSQNIQYF
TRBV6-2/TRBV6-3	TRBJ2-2	CASSYLAGGVGELFF
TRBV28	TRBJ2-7	CASVSSTSGTYEQYF
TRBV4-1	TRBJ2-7	CASSHLAGVYF
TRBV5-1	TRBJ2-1	CASSLGLAGGEQFF
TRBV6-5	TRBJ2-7	CASRRTGSSYEQYF
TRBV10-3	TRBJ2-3	CAISDTDRYTDTQYF
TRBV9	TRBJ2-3	CASSTSGITDTQYF
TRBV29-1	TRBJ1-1	CSVEEGGNTEAFF
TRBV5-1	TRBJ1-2	CASSFDRASNGYTF
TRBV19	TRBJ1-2	CASSIFEGTGAYGYTF
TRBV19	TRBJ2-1	CASSIRGSYNEQFF
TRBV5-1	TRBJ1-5	CASSLDRGSDQPQHF
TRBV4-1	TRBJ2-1	CASSQEWASGSLGYNEQFF
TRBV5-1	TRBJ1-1	CASSWTGGFSEAFF
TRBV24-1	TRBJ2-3	CATSDTGLAGIDTQYF
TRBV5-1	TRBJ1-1	CASSLGGDRNTEAFF
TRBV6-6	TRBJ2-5	CASSPAGGGTLEETQYF
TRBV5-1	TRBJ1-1	CASSYGDTRNTEAFF
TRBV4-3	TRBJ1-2	CASSQRTGGDYGYTF
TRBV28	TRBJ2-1	CASTPTSGNYNEQFF